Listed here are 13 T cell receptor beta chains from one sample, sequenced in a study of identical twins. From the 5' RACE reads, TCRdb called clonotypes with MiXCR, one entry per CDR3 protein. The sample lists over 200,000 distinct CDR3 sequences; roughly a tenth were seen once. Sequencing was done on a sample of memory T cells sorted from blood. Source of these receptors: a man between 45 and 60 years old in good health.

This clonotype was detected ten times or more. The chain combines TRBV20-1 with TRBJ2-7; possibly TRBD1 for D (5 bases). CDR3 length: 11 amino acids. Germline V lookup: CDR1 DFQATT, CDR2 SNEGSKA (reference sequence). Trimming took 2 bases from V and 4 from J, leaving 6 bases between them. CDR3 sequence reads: CSARQGYEQYF. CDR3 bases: TGCAGTGCTAGACAGGGTTACGAGCAGTACTTC.

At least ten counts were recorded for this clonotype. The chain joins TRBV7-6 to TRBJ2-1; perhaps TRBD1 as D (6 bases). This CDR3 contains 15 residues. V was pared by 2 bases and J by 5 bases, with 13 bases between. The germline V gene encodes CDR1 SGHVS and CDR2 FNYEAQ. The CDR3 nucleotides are TGTGCCAGCAGCTTAACAGGGAGAACTAACAATGAGCAGTTCTTC. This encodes CASSLTGRTNNEQFF.

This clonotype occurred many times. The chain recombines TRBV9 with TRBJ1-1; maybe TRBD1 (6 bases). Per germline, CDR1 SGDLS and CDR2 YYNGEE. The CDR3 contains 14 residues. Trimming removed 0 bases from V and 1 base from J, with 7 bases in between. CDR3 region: CASSVDRANTEAFF. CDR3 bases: TGTGCCAGCAGCGTAGACAGGGCGAACACTGAAGCTTTCTTT.

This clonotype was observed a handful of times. The CDR3 DNA reads as TGCGCCAGCGGGCGACTAGCGGGGGGGCAAGAAGATACGCAGTATTTT. It translates to CASGRLAGGQEDTQYF. V is TRBV5-1 and J is TRBJ2-3; TRBD2 matches at 14 bases. Looked up from germline, CDR1 is SGHRS and CDR2 is YFSETQ. With 7 bases clipped from V and 5 bases from J, the junction kept 9 bases outside the gene matches. This CDR3 comprises 16 residues.

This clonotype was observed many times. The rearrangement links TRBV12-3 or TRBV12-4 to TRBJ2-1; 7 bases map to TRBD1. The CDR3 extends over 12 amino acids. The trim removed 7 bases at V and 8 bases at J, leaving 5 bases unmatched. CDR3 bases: TGTGCCAGCATTAGACAGGGCCATGAGCAGTTCTTC. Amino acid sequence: CASIRQGHEQFF.

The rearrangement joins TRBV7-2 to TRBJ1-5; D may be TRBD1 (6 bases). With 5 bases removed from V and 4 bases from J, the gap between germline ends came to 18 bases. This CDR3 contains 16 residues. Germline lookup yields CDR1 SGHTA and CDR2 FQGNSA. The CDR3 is CASSQGPDRINQPQHF. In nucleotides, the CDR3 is TGTGCCAGCAGCCAGGGACCGGACAGAATTAATCAGCCCCAGCATTTT.

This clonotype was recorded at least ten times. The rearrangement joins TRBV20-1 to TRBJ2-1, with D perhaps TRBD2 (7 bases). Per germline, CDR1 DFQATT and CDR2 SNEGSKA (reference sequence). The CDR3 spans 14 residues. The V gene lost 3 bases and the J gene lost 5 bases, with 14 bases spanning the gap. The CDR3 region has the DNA TGCAGTGCTAGGGACAGCGGGACAAACAATGAGCAGTTCTTC. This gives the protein CSARDSGTNNEQFF.

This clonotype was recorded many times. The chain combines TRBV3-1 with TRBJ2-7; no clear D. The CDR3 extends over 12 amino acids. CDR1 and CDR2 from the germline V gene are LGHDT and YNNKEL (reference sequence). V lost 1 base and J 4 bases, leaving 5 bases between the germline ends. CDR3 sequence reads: CASSQGLYEQYF. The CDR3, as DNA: TGTGCCAGCAGCCAAGGCCTATACGAGCAGTACTTC.

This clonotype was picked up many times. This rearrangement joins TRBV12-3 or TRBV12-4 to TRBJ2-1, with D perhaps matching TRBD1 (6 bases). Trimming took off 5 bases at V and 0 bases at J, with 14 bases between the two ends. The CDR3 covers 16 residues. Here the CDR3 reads CASSKNRGSSYNEQFF. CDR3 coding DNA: TGTGCCAGCAGTAAGAATAGGGGGAGCTCCTACAATGAGCAGTTCTTC.

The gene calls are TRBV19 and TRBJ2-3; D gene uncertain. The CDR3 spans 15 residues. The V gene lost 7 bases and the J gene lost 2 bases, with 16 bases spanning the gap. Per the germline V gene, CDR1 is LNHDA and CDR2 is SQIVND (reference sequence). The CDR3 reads CASTLAGLSTDTQYF. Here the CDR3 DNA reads TGTGCCAGTACCCTCGCTGGGCTCTCCACAGATACGCAGTATTTT. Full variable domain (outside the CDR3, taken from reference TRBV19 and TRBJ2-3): DGGITQSPKYLFRKEGQNVTLSCEQNLNHDAMYWYRQDPGQGLRLIYYSQIVNDFQKGDIAEGYSVSREKKESFPLTVTSAQKNPTAFYLCASTLAGLSTDTQYFGPGTRLTVL.

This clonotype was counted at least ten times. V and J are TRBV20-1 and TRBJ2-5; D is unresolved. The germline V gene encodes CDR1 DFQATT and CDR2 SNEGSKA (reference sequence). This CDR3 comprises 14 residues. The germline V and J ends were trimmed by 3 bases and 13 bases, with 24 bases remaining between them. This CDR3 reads CSARLPGPLPRGYF. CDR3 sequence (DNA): TGCAGTGCTAGGTTGCCCGGACCCCTCCCGAGAGGGTACTTC.

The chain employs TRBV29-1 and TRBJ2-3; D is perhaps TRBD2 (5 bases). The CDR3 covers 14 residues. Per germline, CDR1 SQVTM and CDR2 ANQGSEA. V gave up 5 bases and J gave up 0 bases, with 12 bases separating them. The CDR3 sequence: CSVRGLRSTDTQYF. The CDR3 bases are TGCAGCGTTCGCGGACTGCGAAGCACAGATACGCAGTATTTT.

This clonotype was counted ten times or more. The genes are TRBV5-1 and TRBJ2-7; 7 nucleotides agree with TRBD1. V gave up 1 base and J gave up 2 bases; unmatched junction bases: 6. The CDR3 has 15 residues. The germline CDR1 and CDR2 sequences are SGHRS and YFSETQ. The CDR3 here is CASSLTGVNPYEQYF. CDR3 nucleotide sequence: TGCGCCAGCAGCTTGACAGGGGTTAACCCCTACGAGCAGTACTTC. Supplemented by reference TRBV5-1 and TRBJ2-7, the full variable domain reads KAGVTQTPRYLIKTRGQQVTLSCSPISGHRSVSWYQQTPGQGLQFLFEYFSETQRNKGNFPGRFSGRQFSNSRSEMNVSTLELGDSALYLCASSLTGVNPYEQYFGPGTRLTVT.